The T cell receptor (beta chain) described here comes from a study of control samples from healthy donors and cancer patients (dated by TCRdb to between 2020 and 2021). The receptor library was made with the immunoSEQ multiplex PCR assay. The table was pulled from immuneACCESS by TCRdb, which kept in-frame rearrangements only. Such tables lose some clones; where checked, under half of the loss comes from unresolved V genes, and the rest has no known cause. In this sample the table shows roughly 79,000 clones, approximately 88% of which occur a single time. Clones ranked in the top ten supply roughly 16% of the sample. V and J lose 6 bases and 4 bases, and a span of 12 bases separates them. The cysteine opens and the phenylalanine closes a CDR3 of 13 amino acids. The CDR3 DNA has 39 bases and is translated from base 1. The germline V gene yields MDHEN for CDR1 and SYDVKM for CDR2. Comments on this clone: This receptor's antigen is unknown. Within one base of it there is no much larger clone, and no base qualities were kept.

Sequenced sample: blood. This sequence originates from a man aged 50-60 years in good health. The chain employs TRBV28 and TRBJ1-2; possibly the D gene is TRBD1, per 6 matching bases. The DNA sequence reads TGTGCCAGCAGCTTGACAGGTCCCTATGGCTACACCTTC. Its amino acids are CASSLTGPYGYTF.